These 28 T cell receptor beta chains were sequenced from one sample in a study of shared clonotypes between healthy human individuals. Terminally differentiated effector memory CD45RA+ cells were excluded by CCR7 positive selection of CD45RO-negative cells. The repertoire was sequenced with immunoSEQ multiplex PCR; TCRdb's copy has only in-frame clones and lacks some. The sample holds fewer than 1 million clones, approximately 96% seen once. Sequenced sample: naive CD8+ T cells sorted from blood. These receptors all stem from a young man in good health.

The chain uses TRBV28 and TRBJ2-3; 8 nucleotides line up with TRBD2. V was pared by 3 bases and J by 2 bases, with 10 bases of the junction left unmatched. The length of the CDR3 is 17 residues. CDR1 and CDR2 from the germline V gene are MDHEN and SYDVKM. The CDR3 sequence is CASSLSPAGVATDTQYF. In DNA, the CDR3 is TGTGCCAGCAGTTTGAGTCCAGCGGGAGTGGCCACAGATACGCAGTATTTT.

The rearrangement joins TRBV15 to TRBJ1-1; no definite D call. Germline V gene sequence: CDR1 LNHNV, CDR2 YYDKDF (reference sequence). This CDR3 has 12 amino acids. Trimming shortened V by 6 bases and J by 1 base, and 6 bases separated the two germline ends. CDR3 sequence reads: CATSAENTEAFF. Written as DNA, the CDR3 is TGTGCCACCAGTGCGGAGAACACTGAAGCTTTCTTT.

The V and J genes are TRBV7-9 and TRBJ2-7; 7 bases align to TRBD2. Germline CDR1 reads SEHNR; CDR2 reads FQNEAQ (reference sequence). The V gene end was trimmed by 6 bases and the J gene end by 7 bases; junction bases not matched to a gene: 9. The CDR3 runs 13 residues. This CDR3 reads CASRAGRAREQYF. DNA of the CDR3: TGTGCCAGCAGAGCGGGGAGGGCTAGAGAGCAGTACTTC.

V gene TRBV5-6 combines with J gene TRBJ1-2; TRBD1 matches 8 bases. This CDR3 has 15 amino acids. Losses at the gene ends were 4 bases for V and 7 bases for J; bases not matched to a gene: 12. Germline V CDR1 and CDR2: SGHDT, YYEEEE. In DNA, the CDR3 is TGTGCCAGCAGCCGCGTGGCCGGGACAGGTTCTGGCTACACCTTC. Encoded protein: CASSRVAGTGSGYTF. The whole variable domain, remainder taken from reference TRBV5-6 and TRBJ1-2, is DAGVTQSPTHLIKTRGQQVTLRCSPKSGHDTVSWYQQALGQGPQFIFQYYEEEERQRGNFPDRFSGHQFPNYSSELNVNALLLGDSALYLCASSRVAGTGSGYTFGSGTRLTVV.

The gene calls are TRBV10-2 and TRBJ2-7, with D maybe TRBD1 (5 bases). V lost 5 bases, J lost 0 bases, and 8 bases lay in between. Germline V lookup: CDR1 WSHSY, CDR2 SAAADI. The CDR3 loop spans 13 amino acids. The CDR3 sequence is CASSPDNSYEQYF. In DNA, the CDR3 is TGCGCCAGCAGTCCGGACAACTCCTACGAGCAGTACTTC.

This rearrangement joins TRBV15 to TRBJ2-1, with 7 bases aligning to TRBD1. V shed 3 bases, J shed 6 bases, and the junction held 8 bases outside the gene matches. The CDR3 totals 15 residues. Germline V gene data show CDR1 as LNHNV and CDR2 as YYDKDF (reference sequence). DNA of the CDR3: TGTGCCACCAGCAGGAGGGGGACAGCTTCCAATGAGCAGTTCTTC. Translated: CATSRRGTASNEQFF. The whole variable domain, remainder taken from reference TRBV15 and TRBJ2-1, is DAMVIQNPRYQVTQFGKPVTLSCSQTLNHNVMYWYQQKSSQAPKLLFHYYDKDFNNEADTPDNFQSRRPNTSFCFLDIRSPGLGDTAMYLCATSRRGTASNEQFFGPGTRLTVL.

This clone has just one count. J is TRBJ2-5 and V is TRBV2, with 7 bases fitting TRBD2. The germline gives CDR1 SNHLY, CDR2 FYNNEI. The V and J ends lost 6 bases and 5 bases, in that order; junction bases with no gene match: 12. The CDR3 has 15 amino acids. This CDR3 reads CASRTPAGTRETQYF. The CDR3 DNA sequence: TGTGCCAGCAGAACACCAGCGGGAACAAGGGAGACCCAGTACTTC.

The DNA for the CDR3 is TGTGCCAGCAGGCCGCTTGTAGGCAAGAACACCGGGGAGCTGTTTTTT. It encodes CASRPLVGKNTGELFF. The chain uses TRBV7-9 and TRBJ2-2; D remains ambiguous. This CDR3 has 16 residues. V dropped 6 bases and J dropped 1 base, with 15 bases sitting between them. Germline values: CDR1 SEHNR, CDR2 FQNEAQ (reference sequence).

In nucleotides, the CDR3 is TGTGCCAGCTCACCGCGGCAGGGTGTCCAAGAGACCCAGTACTTC. This sequence encodes CASSPRQGVQETQYF. The chain recombines TRBV18 with TRBJ2-5; D might be TRBD1 (5 bases). Germline lookup yields CDR1 KGHSH and CDR2 LQKENI. The CDR3 is 15 amino acids. The V and J ends lost 3 bases and 1 base respectively, with 12 bases between them.

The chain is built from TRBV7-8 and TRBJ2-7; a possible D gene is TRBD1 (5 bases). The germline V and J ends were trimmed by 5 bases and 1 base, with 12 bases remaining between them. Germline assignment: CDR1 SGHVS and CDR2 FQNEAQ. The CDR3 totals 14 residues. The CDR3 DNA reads TGTGCCAGCAGCCCCATCGACAGATCCTACGAGCAGTACTTC. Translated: CASSPIDRSYEQYF.

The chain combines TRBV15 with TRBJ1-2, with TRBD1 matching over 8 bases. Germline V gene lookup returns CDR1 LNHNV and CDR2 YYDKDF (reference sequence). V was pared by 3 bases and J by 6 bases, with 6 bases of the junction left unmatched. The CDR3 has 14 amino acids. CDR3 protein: CATSSASGGDGYTF. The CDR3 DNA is TGTGCCACCAGCAGTGCATCAGGGGGCGATGGCTACACCTTC.

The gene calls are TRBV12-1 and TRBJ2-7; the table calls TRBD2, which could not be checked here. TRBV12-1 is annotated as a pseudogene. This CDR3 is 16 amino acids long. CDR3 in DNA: TGTGCCAGCAGCTTTCAGCCCGGGGGCGGGAGGTGTGAGCAGTACTTC. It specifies CASSFQPGGGRCEQYF.

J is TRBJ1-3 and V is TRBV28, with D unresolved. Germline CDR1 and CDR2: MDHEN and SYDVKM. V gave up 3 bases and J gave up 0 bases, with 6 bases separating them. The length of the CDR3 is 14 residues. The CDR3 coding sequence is TGTGCCAGCAGTTTTTTTGGCTCTGGAAACACCATATATTTT. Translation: CASSFFGSGNTIYF.

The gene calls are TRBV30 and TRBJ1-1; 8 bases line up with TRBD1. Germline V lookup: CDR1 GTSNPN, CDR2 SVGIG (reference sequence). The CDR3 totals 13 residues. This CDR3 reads CGLDRARDTEAFF. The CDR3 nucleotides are TGTGGTTTGGACAGGGCGAGGGACACTGAAGCTTTCTTT.

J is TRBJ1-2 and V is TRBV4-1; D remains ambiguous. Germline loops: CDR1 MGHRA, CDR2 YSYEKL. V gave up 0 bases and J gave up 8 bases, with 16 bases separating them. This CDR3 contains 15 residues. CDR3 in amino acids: CASSQDLGLGWGYTF. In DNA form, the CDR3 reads TGCGCCAGCAGCCAAGATCTGGGCCTTGGGTGGGGCTACACCTTC.

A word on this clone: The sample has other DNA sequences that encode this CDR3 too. In DNA form, the CDR3 reads TGTGCCAGCAGCGTATCGGGAAATGAGCAGTTCTTC. It is translated as CASSVSGNEQFF. The J gene is TRBJ2-1, the V gene TRBV9; D possibly corresponds to TRBD2 (5 bases). CDR3 size: 12 residues. Between the trimmed V and J ends, which lost 1 base and 7 bases, there was a span of 6 bases. Germline V gives CDR1 SGDLS, CDR2 YYNGEE.

The CDR3 here is CASSLVPSMNTEAFF. The CDR3 DNA is TGTGCCAGCAGCTTAGTCCCTTCCATGAACACTGAAGCTTTCTTT. V and J are TRBV7-9 and TRBJ1-1; D gene ambiguous. The V gene's germline CDR1 is SEHNR and CDR2 FQNEAQ (reference sequence). Trimming took off 1 base at V and 0 bases at J, with 9 bases between the two ends. The CDR3 loop spans 15 amino acids.

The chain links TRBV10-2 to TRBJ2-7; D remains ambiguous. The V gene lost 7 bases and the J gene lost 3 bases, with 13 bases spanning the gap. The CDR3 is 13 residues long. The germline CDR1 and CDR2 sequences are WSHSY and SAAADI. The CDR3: CASNEDGYYEQYF. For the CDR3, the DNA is TGCGCCAGCAACGAGGACGGCTACTACGAGCAGTACTTC.

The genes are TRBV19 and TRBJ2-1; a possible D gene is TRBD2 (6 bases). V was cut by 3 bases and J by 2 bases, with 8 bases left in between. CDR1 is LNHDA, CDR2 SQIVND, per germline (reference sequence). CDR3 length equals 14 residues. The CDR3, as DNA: TGTGCCAGTAGTATTGGCGGGGCCTACAATGAGCAGTTCTTC. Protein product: CASSIGGAYNEQFF.

The CDR3 DNA is TGTGCCAGCAGTGAGGGACAGGCCCTTGGGGCCAACGTCCTGACTTTC. Protein sequence: CASSEGQALGANVLTF. The genes are TRBV6-1 and TRBJ2-6, with TRBD1 matching 8 bases. Germline V gene data show CDR1 as MNHNS and CDR2 as SASEGT. The CDR3 runs to 16 residues. Losses at the gene ends were 3 bases for V and 3 bases for J; bases not matched to a gene: 4.

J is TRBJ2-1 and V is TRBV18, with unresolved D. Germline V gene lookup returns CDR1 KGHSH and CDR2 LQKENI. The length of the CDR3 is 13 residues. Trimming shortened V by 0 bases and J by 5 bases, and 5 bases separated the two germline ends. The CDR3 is CASSPPTHNEQFF. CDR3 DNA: TGTGCCAGCTCACCACCGACTCACAATGAGCAGTTCTTC.

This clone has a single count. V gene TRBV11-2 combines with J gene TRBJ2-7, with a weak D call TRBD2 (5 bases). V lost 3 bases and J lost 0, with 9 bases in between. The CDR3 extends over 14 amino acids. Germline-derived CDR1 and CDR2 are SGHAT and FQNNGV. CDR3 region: CASSFFEGSYEQYF. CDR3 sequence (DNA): TGTGCCAGCAGCTTTTTTGAGGGCTCCTACGAGCAGTACTTC. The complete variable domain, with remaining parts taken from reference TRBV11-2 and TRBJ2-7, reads EAGVAQSPRYKIIEKRQSVAFWCNPISGHATLYWYQQILGQGPKLLIQFQNNGVVDDSQLPKDRFSAERLKGVDSTLKIQPAKLEDSAVYLCASSFFEGSYEQYFGPGTRLTVT.

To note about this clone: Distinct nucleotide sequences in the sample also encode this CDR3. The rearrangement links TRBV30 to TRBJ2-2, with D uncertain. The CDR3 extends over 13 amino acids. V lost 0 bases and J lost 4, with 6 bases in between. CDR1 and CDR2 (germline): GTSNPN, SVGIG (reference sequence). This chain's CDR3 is CAWSVRGTGELFF. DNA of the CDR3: TGTGCCTGGAGTGTACGCGGCACCGGGGAGCTGTTTTTT.

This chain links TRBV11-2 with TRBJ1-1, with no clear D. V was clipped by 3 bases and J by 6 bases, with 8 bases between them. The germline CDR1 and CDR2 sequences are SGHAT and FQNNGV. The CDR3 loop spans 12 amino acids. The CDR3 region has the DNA TGTGCCAGCAGCTTTTTAAGCGCTGAAGCTTTCTTT. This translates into CASSFLSAEAFF. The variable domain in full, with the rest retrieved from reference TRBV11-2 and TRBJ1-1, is EAGVAQSPRYKIIEKRQSVAFWCNPISGHATLYWYQQILGQGPKLLIQFQNNGVVDDSQLPKDRFSAERLKGVDSTLKIQPAKLEDSAVYLCASSFLSAEAFFGQGTRLTVV.

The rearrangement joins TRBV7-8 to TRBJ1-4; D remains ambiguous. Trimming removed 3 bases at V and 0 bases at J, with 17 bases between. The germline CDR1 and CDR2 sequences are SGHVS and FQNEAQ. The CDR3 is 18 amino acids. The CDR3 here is CASSFSKGPGTTNEKLFF. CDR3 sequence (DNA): TGTGCCAGCAGCTTTTCTAAAGGGCCAGGTACAACTAATGAAAAACTGTTTTTT.

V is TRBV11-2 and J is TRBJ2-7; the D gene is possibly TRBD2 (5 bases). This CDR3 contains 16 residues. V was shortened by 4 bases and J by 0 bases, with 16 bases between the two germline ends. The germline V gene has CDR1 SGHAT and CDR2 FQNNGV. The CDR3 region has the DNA TGTGCCAGCAGCTACGGGCGTGAGGGTCCCTCCTACGAGCAGTACTTC. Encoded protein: CASSYGREGPSYEQYF.

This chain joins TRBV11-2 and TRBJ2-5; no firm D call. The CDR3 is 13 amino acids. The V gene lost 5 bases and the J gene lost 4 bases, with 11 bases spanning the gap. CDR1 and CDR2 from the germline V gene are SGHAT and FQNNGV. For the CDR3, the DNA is TGTGCCAGCAGCCTGGAGTTTGGAGAGACCCAGTACTTC. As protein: CASSLEFGETQYF.

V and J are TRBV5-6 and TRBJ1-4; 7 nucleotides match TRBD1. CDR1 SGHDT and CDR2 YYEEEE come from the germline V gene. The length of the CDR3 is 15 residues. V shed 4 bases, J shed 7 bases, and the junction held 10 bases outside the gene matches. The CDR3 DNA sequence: TGTGCCAGCAGCCCTCCGGGACAGCTGTTTGAAAAACTGTTTTTT. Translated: CASSPPGQLFEKLFF.